The rows below give T cell receptor beta chains drawn from one sample of a study of T cell repertoires in cytomegalovirus infection. TCRdb ran MiXCR on the reads and lists one entry per CDR3 protein. The sample has 50,000 to 55,000 distinct CDR3 sequences, 20% seen once. Antigen specificity for these receptors is unknown. Material: CD8+ T cells from cultured PBMCs, obtained from culture after CMV antigen stimulation. These receptors were obtained from a human donor in good health (CMV status not recorded). Some clones in this sample may be carry-over from other donors' samples. The CDR3 runs from the conserved cysteine through the conserved F or W. The D gene is left open where the match is weak. The size field is filled for only some rows; it gives once, few, many or a size class.

v_call	d_call	clone_size	j_call	cdr3_nt	cdr3_aa
TRBV7-3	.	few	TRBJ2-3	TGTGCCAGCAGCTTAGCCCAGGGAAGGGTCAGAGATACGCAGTATTTT	CASSLAQGRVRDTQYF
TRBV5-4	.	few	TRBJ2-7	TGTGCCAGCAGTCCCGGGACCCCGGAGCAGTACTTC	CASSPGTPEQYF
TRBV15	.	.	TRBJ1-1	TGTGCCACCAGCAGAGGGGGGGGAAACACTGAAGCTTTCTTT	CATSRGGGNTEAFF
TRBV27	.	few	TRBJ2-7	TGTGCCAGCAGTTCGAATTTAGGCTCCTACGAGCAGTACTTC	CASSSNLGSYEQYF
TRBV6-5	TRBD1	few	TRBJ2-1	TGTGCCAGCAGTAAGGACAGGGTAGGTGAGCAGTTCTTC	CASSKDRVGEQFF
TRBV7-8	TRBD1	.	TRBJ1-1	TGTGCCAGCAGCTTGGGGACAGGGTTTAACCCTGAAGCTTTCTTT	CASSLGTGFNPEAFF
TRBV6-6	.	.	TRBJ1-1	TGTGCCAGCAGTTACCCCGGCTACACTGAAGCTTTCTTT	CASSYPGYTEAFF
TRBV7-8	.	many	TRBJ1-2	TGTGCCAGCAGCTCACTTGCACTTGGGTATGGCTACACCTTC	CASSSLALGYGYTF
TRBV7-9	.	few	TRBJ2-3	TGTGCCAGCAGCGCCAGACCTTCTAGCACAGATACGCAGTATTTT	CASSARPSSTDTQYF
TRBV7-6	.	.	TRBJ1-3	TGTGCCAGCAGCTTCGAGGGGCAGGGTGGAAACACCATATATTTT	CASSFEGQGGNTIYF
TRBV6-2/TRBV6-3	.	.	TRBJ2-2	TGTGCCAGCAGTCTTTGGAACCGGGACCACACCGGGGAGCTGTTTTTT	CASSLWNRDHTGELFF
TRBV7-2	.	many	TRBJ2-1	TGTGCCAGCAGCTTAAGATCTAGCACTCCCCTCAATGAGCAGTTCTTC	CASSLRSSTPLNEQFF
TRBV27	.	few	TRBJ2-1	TGTGCCAGCAGTTTGGGGTGGGGGGGCAATGGTGAGCAGTTCTTC	CASSLGWGGNGEQFF
TRBV7-2	.	.	TRBJ2-2	.	CASSVRGLRAGELFF
TRBV29-1	TRBD2	.	TRBJ2-7	TGCAGCGTTTTCGACGGCGGGGGCTACGAGCAGTACTTC	CSVFDGGGYEQYF
TRBV7-9	.	.	TRBJ1-1	TGTGCCAGCAGCTTAGTTAGACAGATGAACACTGAAGCTTTCTTT	CASSLVRQMNTEAFF
TRBV7-2	TRBD2	few	TRBJ2-5	TGTGCCAGCAGCTTAGCACTAGCGGGGACCCAAGAGACCCAGTACTTC	CASSLALAGTQETQYF
TRBV6-1	TRBD1	.	TRBJ1-1	TGTGCCAGCTGCACGGCGGGGGACAGGGGGCTTTTCTTT	CASCTAGDRGLFF
TRBV11-2	.	.	TRBJ2-7	TGTGCCAGCAGCTTAGGGCTAGCGTCCTACGAGCAGTACTTC	CASSLGLASYEQYF
TRBV6-4	TRBD2	.	TRBJ2-3	TGTGCCAGCTGTGACTCAGCGGGGGGAGCAGATACGCAGTATTTT	CASCDSAGGADTQYF
TRBV4-1	TRBD2	.	TRBJ2-2	TGCGCCAGCAGTAGAGCGGGAGAAGGGACCGGGGAGCTGTTTTTT	CASSRAGEGTGELFF
TRBV7-2	.	few	TRBJ1-5	TGTGCCAGCAGCTTGGGTCGGGGAAGCAATCAGCCCCAGCATTTT	CASSLGRGSNQPQHF
TRBV6-2/TRBV6-3	TRBD1	.	TRBJ2-1	TGTGCCAGCAGAGACTTACAGGGGGCGCTTATCAATGAGCAGTTCTTC	CASRDLQGALINEQFF
TRBV7-2	.	few	TRBJ1-2	TGTGCCAGCAGCTTGGGTTTAGGGGACAGCTACACCTTC	CASSLGLGDSYTF
TRBV29-1	.	.	TRBJ2-7	TGCAGCGTTGAAAATCACTACGAGCAGTACTTC	CSVENHYEQYF
TRBV27	.	.	TRBJ2-2	TGTGCCAGCAGTTTCCCGAACACCGGGGAGCTGTTTTTT	CASSFPNTGELFF
TRBV7-9	.	few	TRBJ1-4	TGTGCCAGCAGCCAAGGGACGGCTAATGAAAAACTGTTTTTT	CASSQGTANEKLFF
TRBV7-2	.	.	TRBJ2-7	TGTGCCAGCAACCCCAAAGGGGGGGGCTTGTACGAGCAGTACTTC	CASNPKGGGLYEQYF
TRBV12-3/TRBV12-4	.	few	TRBJ1-2	TGTGCCAGCAGTTTAAGGAGTCCTCCGGGGTACTACACCTTC	CASSLRSPPGYYTF